This T cell receptor (beta chain) was sequenced during a study of OX40 agonist ivuxolimab in advanced cancers. Study at large: The group had a mean age of approximately 60 years, ranged from about 20 to 90, and was less than 85% male. Notes on the study in general: Among T cells, CD8+ cells averaged more expanded clones than CD4+ cells.

As regards this clone: The antigen remains unidentified.

Measured with immunoSEQ multiplex PCR; TCRdb has only the in-frame clones, and not every one. The table lists approximately 49,000 clones, around 80% of them singletons, with more than 1.5% in the top ten. The CDR3 spans 14 residues. CDR1 is SEHNR, CDR2 FQNEAQ, per germline (reference sequence). The V gene lost 5 bases and the J gene lost 2 bases, with 12 bases spanning the gap. The sequences come from CD4+ or CD8+ T cells sorted from blood, collected in a trial of the OX40 agonist ivuxolimab. J is TRBJ2-5 and V is TRBV7-9; D possibly matches TRBD1 or TRBD2 (5 bases each). The source is an adult with an advanced solid tumor such as melanoma, head and neck, liver or kidney cancer. This CDR3 is CASSLSGPQETQYF. The DNA of the CDR3 is TGTGCCAGCAGCCTATCGGGGCCACAAGAGACCCAGTACTTC.